This TCR beta chain was retrieved from a study of T cells in Graves' hyperthyroidism and ophthalmopathy. This clonotype has at least ten counts. The antigen is not known. Using RNA transcripts as the source, TCR beta CDR3 regions were amplified. HTBI primers drove first-round RT-PCR of the TCR CDR3. TCRdb re-called the multiplex PCR reads with MiXCR, one entry per CDR3 protein. This sample has approximately 700,000 distinct CDR3 sequences; about 45% occur once, and the top ten carry under 8%. Patients having uncontrolled infection, another autoimmune disease, pregnancy or lactation were not included. In making diagnoses, clinical symptoms, serum thyroxine and TRAb, thyroid ultrasound and orbital computed tomography were all used. Findings and caveats of the study: Blood held most thyroid clonotypes expanded above 0.001 frequency. Using 13 V-J features, a model discriminated ophthalmopathy from stable hyperthyroidism.

The source of this sequence is an adult man with Graves' disease, either hyperthyroidism or ophthalmopathy (not recorded which). The sequenced material came from peripheral blood or thyroid tissue (not recorded which).

CDR3 sequence reads: CSAKTGVDSPLHF. The CDR3 coding sequence is TGCAGCGCTAAGACAGGGGTCGATTCACCCCTCCACTTT. The genes are TRBV29-1 and TRBJ1-6, with TRBD1 matching over 8 bases. The V gene's germline CDR1 is SQVTM and CDR2 ANQGSEA. The CDR3 sequence is 13 residues long. The V and J ends lost 7 bases and 8 bases, in that order; junction bases with no gene match: 7.